The sequence of this T cell receptor beta chain was determined in a study of T cells in Graves' hyperthyroidism and ophthalmopathy. What was amplified from RNA transcripts were TCR beta CDR3 regions. The HTBI set primed first-round TCR CDR3 RT-PCR. TCRdb redid the calling of the multiplex PCR reads with MiXCR, one entry per CDR3 protein. The table shows 480,000 or so distinct CDR3 sequences, with around 43% occurring only once. The CDR3 contains 20 residues. Germline V lookup: CDR1 SEHNR, CDR2 FQNEAQ (reference sequence). J gave up 3 bases and V 5 bases, and 17 bases lay outside the gene matches. Whole-study results and caveats: Ophthalmopathy was separated from stable hyperthyroidism by a 13 V-J model. The blood repertoire included most of the expanded thyroid clonotypes above 0.001.

This clonotype was observed at least ten times. Antigen unknown. The clonotype comes from an adult woman with Graves' disease, either hyperthyroidism or ophthalmopathy (not recorded which). Source material: peripheral blood or thyroid tissue (not recorded which). This chain joins TRBV7-9 and TRBJ2-6; 9 bases agree with TRBD1. CDR3 coding DNA: TGTGCCAGCAGCCCCCGATCCCCCGGACAGGGGAGTAATGGGGCCAACGTCCTGACTTTC. It codes for CASSPRSPGQGSNGANVLTF.